One T cell receptor beta chain is described in this entry. This entry comes from a study of shared clonotypes between healthy human individuals. Trimming took 4 bases from V and 6 from J; bases not matched to a gene: 8. The CDR3 spans 15 residues. Per the germline V gene, CDR1 is SGHRS and CDR2 is YFSETQ. Data came from immunoSEQ multiplex PCR; TCRdb stores just in-frame clones and leaves some out. The profile shows some 2.4 million clones, approximately 94% of them singletons. J is TRBJ2-7 and V is TRBV5-1; 12 bases map to TRBD1. Sequencing was done on a sample of naive CD4+ T cells from PBMCs. Indicated subset: CD45RA+ positively selected. The receptor was isolated from a man between 18 and 29 years old in good health. Some clones in this sample may be carry-over from other donors' samples. The CDR3 nucleotides read TGCGCCAGCAGCCCCCAGGGACAGGGGGCCGGCGAGCAGTACTTC. Its protein is CASSPQGQGAGEQYF.